One and the same sample provided the 22 T cell receptor beta chains below, sequenced in a study of early T cells in non-severe SARS-CoV-2 infection. TCRdb reprocessed the 5' RACE reads via MiXCR and lists one record per CDR3 protein. The profile covers almost 45,000 distinct CDR3 sequences, with 5.5% to 6.5% appearing a single time and about an eighth taken by the ten largest. Material: whole blood. The receptors stem from an adult who was a healthcare worker with PCR-confirmed SARS-CoV-2 infection or an uninfected control (not recorded which).

The table lists this clonotype with a few counts. This chain links TRBV6-5 with TRBJ2-1, with 12 bases that match TRBD2. Germline CDR1 is MNHEY and CDR2 is SVGAGI. Trimming removed 5 bases from V and 8 bases from J; junction bases left unmatched: 7. This CDR3 contains 15 residues. CDR3 bases: TGTGCCAGCAGTGGGGCTAGCGGGGGGGCTTATGAGCAGTTCTTC. This gives the protein CASSGASGGAYEQFF.

This clonotype appeared many times. The chain links TRBV9 to TRBJ2-7; possibly TRBD2 for D (5 bases). The V gene's germline CDR1 is SGDLS and CDR2 YYNGEE. Trimming removed 4 bases at V and 2 bases at J, with 10 bases between. The CDR3 length is 13 residues. The CDR3 is CASSLRDPYEQYF. CDR3 DNA: TGTGCCAGCAGCCTTCGGGATCCCTACGAGCAGTACTTC.

The genes are TRBV28 and TRBJ2-3, with D unclear. The CDR3 covers 16 residues. The ends were cut back, 2 bases at V and 1 base at J, with 13 bases in the middle. Germline V gene lookup returns CDR1 MDHEN and CDR2 SYDVKM. In DNA form, the CDR3 reads TGTGCCAGCAGTTTACGATTCGGCAAGGGCACAGATACGCAGTATTTT. Protein: CASSLRFGKGTDTQYF. The whole variable domain, filled in from reference TRBV28 and TRBJ2-3, reads DVKVTQSSRYLVKRTGEKVFLECVQDMDHENMFWYRQDPGLGLRLIYFSYDVKMKEKGDIPEGYSVSREKKERFSLILESASTNQTSMYLCASSLRFGKGTDTQYFGPGTRLTVL.

There are many counts of this clonotype. The gene calls are TRBV20-1 and TRBJ2-5; D is unclear. V lost 3 bases and J 2 bases, leaving 13 bases between the germline ends. The CDR3 runs to 14 residues. Germline assignment: CDR1 DFQATT and CDR2 SNEGSKA (reference sequence). Here the CDR3 reads CSASSGYAQETQYF. CDR3 sequence (DNA): TGCAGTGCTAGCTCTGGATACGCTCAAGAGACCCAGTACTTC.

In this sample, this clonotype turned up many times. CDR3 sequence (DNA): TGTGCCAGCAGCCAACCGGGACACATTGCACAGGAGACCCAGTACTTC. Protein sequence: CASSQPGHIAQETQYF. This chain joins TRBV14 and TRBJ2-5, with a weak D call TRBD1 (6 bases). CDR3 length: 16 amino acids. CDR1 is SGHDN, CDR2 FVKESK, per germline. The germline V and J ends were trimmed by 2 bases and 5 bases, with 18 bases remaining between them.

In its sample, this clonotype was seen many times. This chain uses TRBV18 with TRBJ2-2; no clear D gene. The CDR3 contains 16 residues. Germline values: CDR1 KGHSH, CDR2 LQKENI. The V end was cut by 6 bases, the J end by 0 bases, with 14 bases between. CDR3: CASSKFQATNTGELFF. In DNA, the CDR3 is TGTGCCAGCTCTAAGTTCCAGGCAACGAACACCGGGGAGCTGTTTTTT.

This clonotype occurred many times. V is TRBV20-1 and J is TRBJ1-4, with D unclear. V was cut by 7 bases and J by 3 bases, with 9 bases left in between. The V gene's germline CDR1 is DFQATT and CDR2 SNEGSKA (reference sequence). This CDR3 is 12 amino acids long. CDR3 sequence reads: CSVWVPNEKLFF. CDR3 coding DNA: TGCAGTGTATGGGTACCTAATGAAAAACTGTTTTTT.

In its sample, this clonotype was seen a few times. CDR3 protein: CASSYGSLGKQFF. The CDR3 region has the DNA TGTGCCAGCAGTTACGGCTCCCTTGGCAAGCAGTTCTTC. J is TRBJ2-1 and V is TRBV6-5; no clear D gene. V dropped 2 bases and J dropped 11 bases, with 13 bases sitting between them. Germline V lookup: CDR1 MNHEY, CDR2 SVGAGI. This CDR3 is built from 13 residues.

The table lists this clonotype with many counts. J is TRBJ2-5 and V is TRBV11-2; a weak D match, TRBD1 (6 bases). The CDR3 loop spans 14 amino acids. Trimming cost V 3 bases and J 5 bases, with 13 bases left between them. The germline CDR1 and CDR2 sequences are SGHAT and FQNNGV. CDR3 region: CASSFTGRRETQYF. The CDR3 DNA reads TGTGCCAGCAGCTTTACAGGGAGACGGGAGACCCAGTACTTC.

Worth noting for this clonotype: This sequence may be a read error, since a much larger clone differs from it by one base. The chain recombines TRBV12-3 or TRBV12-4 with TRBJ1-1, with no clear D. Trimming shortened V by 4 bases and J by 6 bases, and 12 bases separated the two germline ends. This CDR3 region has 13 residues. This chain's CDR3 is CASSSGLGAEAFF. The CDR3 nucleotides read TGTGCCAGCAGTTCGGGGTTGGGCGCTGAAGCTTTCTTT.

V and J are TRBV6-2 or TRBV6-3 and TRBJ1-5; unclear D gene. The CDR3 runs to 14 residues. V was shortened by 0 bases and J by 2 bases, with 5 bases between the two germline ends. The germline V gene has CDR1 MNHEY and CDR2 SVGEGT. CDR3 sequence reads: CASSYSMGNQPQHF. The CDR3 region has the DNA TGTGCCAGCAGTTACTCGATGGGCAATCAGCCCCAGCATTTT.

The sample holds many counts of this clonotype. The genes are TRBV28 and TRBJ1-4; 7 bases align to TRBD1. Germline CDR1 is MDHEN and CDR2 is SYDVKM. Germline trimming cut 2 bases from V and 7 bases from J; bases unmatched to any gene: 7. The CDR3 totals 15 residues. The chain's CDR3 is CASSLPTGKTEKLFF. The CDR3 DNA sequence: TGTGCCAGCAGTTTACCGACAGGGAAGACTGAAAAACTGTTTTTT. The variable domain in full, completed from reference TRBV28 and TRBJ1-4, reads DVKVTQSSRYLVKRTGEKVFLECVQDMDHENMFWYRQDPGLGLRLIYFSYDVKMKEKGDIPEGYSVSREKKERFSLILESASTNQTSMYLCASSLPTGKTEKLFFGSGTQLSVL.

This clonotype was observed many times. J is TRBJ2-7 and V is TRBV5-5; 11 bases map to TRBD2. J lost 0 bases, V lost 4 bases, and 3 bases had no gene match. Germline CDR1 is SGHKS and CDR2 is YYEKEE (reference sequence). The CDR3 consists of 15 residues. The CDR3: CASSVGTSGSYEQYF. The CDR3 nucleotides are TGTGCCAGCAGCGTAGGGACTAGCGGCTCCTACGAGCAGTACTTC.

This clonotype was found many times. The CDR3 DNA reads as TGTGCCAGCAACCGGTACAATGAGCAGTTCTTC. Translation: CASNRYNEQFF. This chain links TRBV28 with TRBJ2-1; D gene unclear. Trimming took 7 bases from V and 4 from J, leaving 5 bases between them. CDR1 MDHEN and CDR2 SYDVKM come from the germline V gene. The CDR3 spans 11 residues.

This clonotype was recorded at least ten times. The V call is TRBV10-3, the J call TRBJ2-3; 10 nucleotides line up with TRBD2. The CDR3 extends over 17 amino acids. In germline, CDR1 is ENHRY, CDR2 SYGVKD. V lost 2 bases and J lost 11; bases outside the gene matches: 16. The CDR3 here is CAISERSGTSVSLVQYF. The CDR3 DNA follows: TGTGCCATCAGTGAGCGATCGGGGACTAGCGTGAGTTTGGTGCAGTATTTT.

In its sample, this clonotype was seen many times. The V and J genes are TRBV20-1 and TRBJ1-5; no clear D. The CDR3 has 15 amino acids. The germline V and J ends were trimmed by 0 bases and 0 bases, with 9 bases remaining between them. Germline lookup yields CDR1 DFQATT and CDR2 SNEGSKA (reference sequence). This chain's CDR3 is CSARDGVYSNQPQHF. The CDR3 bases are TGCAGTGCTAGAGATGGTGTCTATAGCAATCAGCCCCAGCATTTT.

The gene calls are TRBV10-3 and TRBJ1-1; D not certain. Trimming shortened V by 3 bases and J by 4 bases, and 9 bases separated the two germline ends. The CDR3 contains 13 residues. The germline CDR1 and CDR2 sequences are ENHRY and SYGVKD. The CDR3 spells CAISDTGITEAFF. Here the CDR3 DNA reads TGTGCCATCAGTGATACGGGGATCACTGAAGCTTTCTTT.

This clonotype turned up a few times. The J gene is TRBJ1-2, the V gene TRBV2; tentatively, D is TRBD1 (6 bases). Between the trimmed V and J ends, which lost 8 bases and 8 bases, there was a span of 24 bases. From germline, CDR1 is SNHLY and CDR2 FYNNEI. The CDR3 is made up of 15 amino acids. The CDR3 protein is CASGDGGPVTSGYTF. The CDR3 DNA sequence: TGTGCCAGCGGGGACGGGGGGCCGGTGACTAGCGGCTACACCTTC.

This sequence joins TRBV7-6 and TRBJ2-7, with D unresolved. CDR1 is SGHVS, CDR2 FNYEAQ, per germline. This CDR3 is built from 15 residues. V lost 1 base and J 3 bases, leaving 13 bases between the germline ends. The CDR3 region is CASSLETAKRYEQYF. The CDR3 DNA sequence: TGTGCCAGCAGCTTAGAAACGGCAAAACGCTACGAGCAGTACTTC.

This clonotype was seen many times. The chain carries TRBV9 and TRBJ1-5; D unclear. Trimming left V 0 bases short and J 2 bases short, with 9 bases between. From germline, CDR1 is SGDLS and CDR2 YYNGEE. This CDR3 contains 15 residues. The CDR3 DNA reads TGTGCCAGCAGCGTAGGTCCTAAGGGCAATCAGCCCCAGCATTTT. Translating it yields CASSVGPKGNQPQHF.

Ten or more counts support this clonotype. The rearrangement links TRBV7-2 to TRBJ2-7, with TRBD2 matching 7 bases. The germline V gene has CDR1 SGHTA and CDR2 FQGNSA. The CDR3 runs 15 residues. Unmatched junction bases numbered 2, after V lost 0 bases and J lost 0 bases. Here the CDR3 reads CASSLAGGSSYEQYF. The CDR3 DNA reads as TGTGCCAGCAGCTTAGCCGGGGGGAGCTCCTACGAGCAGTACTTC.

Many counts were recorded for this clonotype. The gene calls are TRBV4-2 and TRBJ2-7; no firm D call. Trimming pared 0 bases from V and 2 bases from J, leaving 5 bases between. CDR1 LGHNA and CDR2 YNFKEQ come from the germline V gene. The CDR3 totals 13 residues. CDR3 region: CASSQDGAYEQYF. The DNA of the CDR3 is TGTGCCAGCAGCCAAGATGGGGCCTACGAGCAGTACTTC.